One T cell receptor beta chain is described in this entry. Its antigen is still unknown. The data are from a study of post-analysis software for immune sequencing data. Study background: Relapsing-remitting, secondary progressive and progressive-relapsing courses of multiple sclerosis were included.

Regarding the study as a whole: Under the F measure, samples that were prepared in one batch clustered strongly together. TRBV segments more frequent in patients than in controls numbered a few and included TRBV5-6, TRBV5-1 and TRBV20-1. Significantly lower normalized Chao1 diversity was seen in multiple sclerosis patients than in controls.

Researchers reported that TCR beta cDNA libraries carried unique molecular identifiers. When about 0.9 to 10 million T cells were used, they gave about 550,000 cDNA molecules. TCRdb reanalysed the PCR reads using MiXCR and keeps one entry per CDR3 protein. The sample consists of about 770,000 distinct CDR3 sequences, around 45% of them appearing once. Germline CDR1 MNHEY, CDR2 SMNVEV (reference sequence). The CDR3 extends over 13 amino acids. Trimming took off 8 bases at V and 0 bases at J, with 10 bases between the two ends. The source is a girl aged 5 to 17 with multiple sclerosis. Sequencing was carried out using blood. V is TRBV27 and J is TRBJ1-1, with D perhaps matching TRBD1 (6 bases). The DNA of the CDR3 is TGTGCCAGCCATGGACAGCTGAACACTGAAGCTTTCTTT. As protein: CASHGQLNTEAFF.